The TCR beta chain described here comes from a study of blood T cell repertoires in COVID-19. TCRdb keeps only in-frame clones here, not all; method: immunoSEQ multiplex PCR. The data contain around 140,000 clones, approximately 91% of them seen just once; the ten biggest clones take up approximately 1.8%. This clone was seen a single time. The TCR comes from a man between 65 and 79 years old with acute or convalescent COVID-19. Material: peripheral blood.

The CDR3 here is CATEGAGNSPLHF. The CDR3 coding sequence is TGCGCCACGGAGGGGGCTGGGAATTCACCCCTCCACTTT. V and J are TRBV10-2 and TRBJ1-6; 7 bases fit TRBD1. The CDR3 sequence is 13 residues long. Looked up from germline, CDR1 is WSHSY and CDR2 is SAAADI. With 10 bases clipped from V and 7 bases from J, the junction kept 7 bases outside the gene matches.